These 2 T cell receptor beta chains were sequenced from one sample in a study of tumor and adjacent non-tumor tissue in lung cancer (dated by TCRdb to about 2018). RNA was isolated from bulk unsorted tissue, and RNA quality was assessed with a NanoDrop ND-1000 and an Agilent 2100. Libraries were made using multiplex PCR. For sequencing, an Illumina HiSeq 2500 was employed. Following protocols modified from ARM-PCR, the researchers constructed TCRbeta libraries through three rounds of nested PCR with primers (Table S4). TCRdb trimmed the raw reads at Q25, called clones with MiXCR and kept productive beta chains. All rows with the same CDR3 protein become a single entry with the most common DNA and genes. Across this sample there are 95,000 to 150,000 distinct CDR3 sequences, with 66% seen only once. The ten largest clones capture 13% of the sample. Sequencing was performed on lung tumor tissue. The receptors come from a man aged 25 to 40 with non-small cell lung cancer.

V is TRBV20-1 and J is TRBJ2-1; the match to TRBD2 covers 10 bases. Germline V gene lookup returns CDR1 DFQATT and CDR2 SNEGSKA (reference sequence). The length of the CDR3 is 15 residues. V dropped 5 bases and J dropped 16; count of bases not matched to a gene: 20. CDR3 nucleotides: TGCAGTGCTTCCTCTAGCGGGGGCCTGAACAATGAGAACTTCTTC. Translation gives CSASSSGGLNNENFF.

In regard to this clonotype: This sequence may be a read error, since a much larger clone differs from it by one base. This chain links TRBV29-1 with TRBJ1-2; TRBD1 agrees at 9 bases. CDR1 is SQVTM and CDR2 is ANQGSEA in the germline V gene. The CDR3 is 13 amino acids. CDR3 in DNA: TGCAGCGTTCCTGGACAGGGGAACTATGACTACACCTTC. As protein: CSVPGQGNYDYTF.